This T cell receptor (beta chain) emerged from a study of blood T cell repertoires in COVID-19. Study information: Samples came from the United States, Italy and Spain, spanning acute and convalescent COVID-19. Sample material is recorded as cDNA or gDNA derived from T cells, B-cell-depleted T cells, or PBMCs.

Authors' processing steps: Estimated nucleated cell counts came from reference gene primer amplification. The protocol was immunoSEQ multiplex PCR, while the TCRdb copy is restricted to in-frame clones and leaves out a portion. The DNA was the basis for D and trimming; V, J and clone size are from that table. The repertoire holds 150,000 or so clones, with 82% as singletons. CDR3 size: 15 residues. The V gene lost 0 bases and the J gene lost 4 bases, with 13 bases spanning the gap. Germline assignment: CDR1 SGHRS and CDR2 YFSETQ. Sequenced input: peripheral blood. The rearrangement uses TRBV5-1 and TRBJ1-2; D possibly corresponds to TRBD1 (5 bases). This receptor was obtained from a human donor with acute or convalescent COVID-19. The donor label of this sample is uncertain. The CDR3 nucleotides read TGCGCCAGCAGCTTGGCCTCAGGGCGGGGCTATGGCTACACCTTC. Its translation: CASSLASGRGYGYTF.